This T cell receptor (beta chain) was identified in a study of T cells in Graves' hyperthyroidism and ophthalmopathy. This CDR3 is built from 13 residues. Germline V gene data show CDR1 as SQVTM and CDR2 as ANQGSEA. V was pared by 7 bases and J by 1 base, with 14 bases between. Each person with ophthalmopathy scored at least 3 on the Clinical Activity Score, reached NOSPECS grade 4 or higher, and had been ill under 3 months. Amplification of TCR beta CDR3 regions used RNA as the template. HTBI primers were the set used in a first-round RT-PCR of the TCR CDR3. TCRdb passed the multiplex PCR reads through MiXCR, listing each CDR3 protein once. The repertoire holds some 270,000 distinct CDR3 sequences, approximately 25% seen once, with roughly a third in the top ten. This clonotype came up many times.

The sequenced sample was blood. The V and J genes are TRBV29-1 and TRBJ2-7; D is unresolved. This TCR came from a middle-aged woman with Graves' ophthalmopathy. In DNA, the CDR3 is TGCAGCGGCCAGGACGGATCATCCTACGAGCAGTACTTC. Translated, it gives CSGQDGSSYEQYF.